The 4 T cell receptor beta chains below all came from one sample that was sequenced in a study of cytomegalovirus exposure and HLA in healthy donors. TCRdb's table, derived via immunoSEQ multiplex PCR, lists solely in-frame clones and lacks some. Among around 140,000 clones listed, 75% to 90% were seen once. The sample taken for sequencing was PBMCs. The receptors here all came from a woman in her late teens or twenties in good health and CMV-seronegative.

The gene calls are TRBV7-8 and TRBJ1-1; no firm D call. Trimming took off 5 bases at V and 1 base at J, with 14 bases between the two ends. Germline values: CDR1 SGHVS, CDR2 FQNEAQ. CDR3 length: 15 amino acids. CDR3 in DNA: TGTGCCAGCAGCCTCGGGGTGGCGCCGAACACTGAAGCTTTCTTT. Its translation is CASSLGVAPNTEAFF.

CDR3: CASSQPGERTDTQYF. CDR3 DNA sequence: TGCGCCAGCAGCCAACCAGGGGAGCGCACAGATACGCAGTATTTT. The chain combines TRBV4-1 with TRBJ2-3; D might be TRBD1 (6 bases). The V and J ends lost 2 bases and 1 base respectively, with 10 bases between them. The CDR3 sequence is 15 residues long. The germline V gene has CDR1 MGHRA and CDR2 YSYEKL.

In this sample, this clone turned up a few times. The same CDR3 also results from other DNA sequences found in this sample. This chain joins TRBV7-9 and TRBJ2-3; tentative D call: TRBD1 (5 bases). Trimming took 1 base from V and 3 from J, leaving 5 bases between them. CDR1 is SEHNR, CDR2 FQNEAQ, per germline (reference sequence). This CDR3 has 13 amino acids. For the CDR3, the DNA is TGTGCCAGCAGCTTAGAGGGGACAGATACGCAGTATTTT. Protein: CASSLEGTDTQYF.

This clone has more than one count but fewer than ten. The chain is built from TRBV7-9 and TRBJ2-3; D is possibly TRBD2 (5 bases). CDR3 length: 14 residues. Germline CDR1 reads SEHNR; CDR2 reads FQNEAQ (reference sequence). V shed 5 bases and J shed 2 bases, with 11 bases lying between them. CDR3 DNA sequence: TGTGCCAGCAGCCTCACAGACTACACAGATACGCAGTATTTT. Translation: CASSLTDYTDTQYF. The whole variable domain, filled in from reference TRBV7-9 and TRBJ2-3, reads DTGVSQNPRHKITKRGQNVTFRCDPISEHNRLYWYRQTLGQGPEFLTYFQNEAQLEKSRLLSDRFSAERPKGSFSTLEIQRTEQGDSAMYLCASSLTDYTDTQYFGPGTRLTVL.